Presented here are 11 T cell receptor beta chains from one specimen sequenced in a study of CD8+ T cells in alopecia areata. In each case, RNA was isolated and then reverse transcribed into cDNA as the sequencing template. Here immunoSEQ multiplex PCR was the method, and the copy in TCRdb shows in-frame clones only, minus some. The sample records about 190,000 clones, 55% to 70% being singletons. Treatment denoted: oral pan-JAK inhibitor, 5-10 mg twice daily. The source was CD4+ T cells sorted from blood, collected at week 4, from a patient treated with tofacitinib. Receptors originate from a human donor with alopecia areata.

In its sample, this clone was seen a few times. DNA for the CDR3: TGCAGCGTTGAAAGGATGGCTAGCGGGGTGGAGACCCAGTACTTC. This gives the protein CSVERMASGVETQYF. V and J are TRBV29-1 and TRBJ2-5; 9 nucleotides match TRBD2. This CDR3 contains 15 residues. V lost 2 bases and J lost 5; bases outside the gene matches: 9. CDR1 is SQVTM, CDR2 ANQGSEA, per germline.

In this sample, this clone turned up a few times. CDR3 sequence: CASSLRGDKNTIYF. The CDR3 region has the DNA TGTGCCAGCAGTTTAAGAGGGGACAAGAACACCATATATTTT. The chain links TRBV27 to TRBJ1-3; possibly TRBD1 for D (6 bases). CDR3 size: 14 residues. Germline V CDR1 and CDR2: MNHEY, SMNVEV (reference sequence). The V and J ends lost 2 bases and 7 bases respectively, with 12 bases between them.

The J gene is TRBJ2-5, the V gene TRBV5-1; unclear D gene. This CDR3 is 12 amino acids long. Trimming took 3 bases from V and 5 from J, leaving 8 bases between them. Germline CDR1 SGHRS, CDR2 YFSETQ. The CDR3 reads CASSSSSETQYF. DNA of the CDR3: TGCGCCAGCAGCTCCTCTTCCGAGACCCAGTACTTC.

This clone was seen a handful of times. The V call is TRBV30, the J call TRBJ1-4, with a weak D call TRBD1 (5 bases). V lost 3 bases and J lost 7, with 15 bases in between. The CDR3 extends over 14 amino acids. The germline CDR1 and CDR2 sequences are GTSNPN and SVGIG (reference sequence). The DNA for the CDR3 is TGTGCCTGGAGCGCACTTGGGAGGGGTGAAAAACTGTTTTTT. It translates to CAWSALGRGEKLFF.

V gene TRBV7-2 combines with J gene TRBJ2-5, with 11 positions matching TRBD2. Trimming removed 4 bases from V and 3 bases from J; junction bases left unmatched: 1. Germline values: CDR1 SGHTA, CDR2 FQGNSA. The CDR3 has 14 amino acids. CDR3 in amino acids: CASSSSGGKETQYF. As DNA, the CDR3 is TGTGCCAGCAGCTCTAGCGGGGGGAAAGAGACCCAGTACTTC. Filled out from reference TRBV7-2 and TRBJ2-5, the complete variable domain reads GAGVSQSPSNKVTEKGKDVELRCDPISGHTALYWYRQSLGQGLEFLIYFQGNSAPDKSGLPSDRFSAERTGGSVSTLTIQRTQQEDSAVYLCASSSSGGKETQYFGPGTRLLVL.

The chain combines TRBV30 with TRBJ1-1; D may be TRBD1 (6 bases). V dropped 3 bases and J dropped 7 bases, with 12 bases sitting between them. CDR3 length: 12 amino acids. Germline CDR1 GTSNPN, CDR2 SVGIG (reference sequence). The CDR3 DNA reads TGTGCCTGGAGCCGTGGACAGTTTGAAGCTTTCTTT. It codes for CAWSRGQFEAFF.

The gene calls are TRBV25-1 and TRBJ2-7; no definite D call. The CDR3 covers 13 residues. Germline V gives CDR1 MGHDK, CDR2 SYGVNS. Deletions cut 7 bases from V and 2 bases from J, with 12 bases between. The CDR3 region is CASTPGQPYEQYF. The CDR3 DNA follows: TGTGCCAGCACCCCTGGGCAGCCCTACGAGCAGTACTTC.

The sample holds a few counts of this clone. This chain connects TRBV29-1 to TRBJ1-2; D is perhaps TRBD1 (5 bases). V lost 4 bases and J lost 5, with 11 bases in between. The CDR3 runs to 12 residues. The germline V gene encodes CDR1 SQVTM and CDR2 ANQGSEA. CDR3 bases: TGCAGCGTTGGGGGCAGTCGATATGGCTACACCTTC. This gives the protein CSVGGSRYGYTF.

This clone was counted a few times. This chain connects TRBV30 to TRBJ2-5; the D is unclear. The ends were cut back, 3 bases at V and 5 bases at J, with 10 bases in the middle. Germline V gene lookup returns CDR1 GTSNPN and CDR2 SVGIG (reference sequence). The CDR3 contains 12 residues. The CDR3 nucleotides are TGTGCCTGGAGAGGGTTATTGGAGACCCAGTACTTC. It codes for CAWRGLLETQYF. The whole variable domain, remainder taken from reference TRBV30 and TRBJ2-5, is SQTIHQWPATLVQPVGSPLSLECTVEGTSNPNLYWYRQAAGRGLQLLFYSVGIGQISSEVPQNLSASRPQDRQFILSSKKLLLSDSGFYLCAWRGLLETQYFGPGTRLLVL.

V gene TRBV9 combines with J gene TRBJ2-7, with a tentative D call TRBD2 (5 bases). CDR3 length equals 13 residues. The V end was cut by 0 bases, the J end by 6 bases, with 10 bases between. Germline loops: CDR1 SGDLS, CDR2 YYNGEE. CDR3 bases: TGTGCCAGCAGCGTAGCGTCAGGAGGCGAGCAGTACTTC. This encodes CASSVASGGEQYF.

The J gene is TRBJ1-1, the V gene TRBV29-1; a weak D match, TRBD1 (6 bases). Trimming removed 6 bases at V and 4 bases at J, with 15 bases between. Germline CDR1 SQVTM, CDR2 ANQGSEA. The CDR3 has 13 residues. The CDR3 protein is CSVSQGRGTEAFF. The CDR3 region has the DNA TGCAGCGTGTCCCAGGGGAGGGGCACTGAAGCTTTCTTT.